This record looks at one T cell receptor beta chain sequence and its context. The antigen remains unidentified. This entry belongs to a study of T cell responses to AZD1222 COVID-19 vaccine. Recipients boosted at about 4 weeks or about 12 weeks are pooled. The method was immunoSEQ multiplex PCR; TCRdb's version includes in-frame clones alone and lacks a portion of them. The data contain over 100,000 clones, just over 90% of them singletons. Study findings and constraints: Spike-wide vaccine-associated CD4 TCRs dominated at 160-218 and 743-854. Just a handful of AZD1222 recipients tested seropositive at baseline.

V trimming: 8 bases; J trimming: 5 bases; junction bases outside the gene matches: 15. Germline lookup yields CDR1 MNHEY and CDR2 SMNVEV (reference sequence). The CDR3 is 16 amino acids. This clonotype was sampled from an adult who received the AZD1222 COVID-19 vaccine. This chain links TRBV27 with TRBJ2-7; 10 positions match TRBD2. This sample comprised peripheral blood, obtained 28 days after the second AZD1222 dose. Here the CDR3 reads CASGGPSGSWRDEQYF. The CDR3 DNA is TGTGCCAGCGGGGGACCTAGCGGGAGTTGGAGGGACGAGCAGTACTTC.